Given below is one TCR beta chain in context. The data belong to a study of blood T cell repertoires in COVID-19. Libraries were prepared by immunoSEQ multiplex PCR; TCRdb keeps only in-frame clonotypes and omits some of them. The table shows 120,000 to 150,000 clones, with over 80% occurring only once. Individuals in the exposed group had encountered a COVID-19 case within 2 weeks preceding study entry. Germline V gene lookup returns CDR1 SEHNR and CDR2 FQNEAQ (reference sequence). V lost 4 bases to trimming and J lost 2 bases, with 15 bases between them. The CDR3 spans 15 residues. The clonotype comes from a woman aged 45-65 years who had been exposed to COVID-19. The sample comprised PBMCs or T cells enriched from blood (not recorded which). This sequence joins TRBV7-9 and TRBJ2-7; perhaps TRBD1 as D (6 bases). This chain's CDR3 is CASSYGGQYTYEQYF. The CDR3 coding sequence is TGTGCCAGCAGCTACGGTGGACAGTACACCTACGAGCAGTACTTC.